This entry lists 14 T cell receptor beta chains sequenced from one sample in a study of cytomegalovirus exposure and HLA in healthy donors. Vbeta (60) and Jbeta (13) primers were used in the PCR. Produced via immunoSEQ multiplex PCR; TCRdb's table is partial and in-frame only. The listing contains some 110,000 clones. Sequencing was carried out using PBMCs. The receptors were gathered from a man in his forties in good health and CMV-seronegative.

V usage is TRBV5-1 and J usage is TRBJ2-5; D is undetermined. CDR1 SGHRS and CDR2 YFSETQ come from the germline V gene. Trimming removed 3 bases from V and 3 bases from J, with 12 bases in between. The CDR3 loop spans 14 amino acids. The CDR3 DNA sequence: TGCGCCAGCAGCTCTGCGTTGATCAAAGAGACCCAGTACTTC. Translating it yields CASSSALIKETQYF.

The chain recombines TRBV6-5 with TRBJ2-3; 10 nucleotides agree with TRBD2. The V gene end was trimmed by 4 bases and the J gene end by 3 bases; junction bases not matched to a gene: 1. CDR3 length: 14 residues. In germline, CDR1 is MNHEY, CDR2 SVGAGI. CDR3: CASSSGLATDTQYF. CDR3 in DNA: TGTGCCAGCAGTTCGGGACTAGCGACAGATACGCAGTATTTT.

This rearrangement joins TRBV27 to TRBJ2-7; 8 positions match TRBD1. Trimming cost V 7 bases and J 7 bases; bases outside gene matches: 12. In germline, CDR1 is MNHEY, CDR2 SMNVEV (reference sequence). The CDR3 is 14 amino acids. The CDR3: CASTPGQGYREQYF. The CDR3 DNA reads TGTGCCAGCACCCCCGGACAGGGCTACCGGGAGCAGTACTTC.

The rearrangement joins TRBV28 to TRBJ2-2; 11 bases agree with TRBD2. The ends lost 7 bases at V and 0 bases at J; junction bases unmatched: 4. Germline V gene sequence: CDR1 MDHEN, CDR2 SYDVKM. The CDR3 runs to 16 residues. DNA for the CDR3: TGTGCCAGCACCCGTAGCGGGAGGGCGAACACCGGGGAGCTGTTTTTT. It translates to CASTRSGRANTGELFF.

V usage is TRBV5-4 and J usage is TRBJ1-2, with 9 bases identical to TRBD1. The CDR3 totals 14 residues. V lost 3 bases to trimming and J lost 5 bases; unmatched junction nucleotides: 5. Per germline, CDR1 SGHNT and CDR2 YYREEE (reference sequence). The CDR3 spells CASSSWGTGYGYTF. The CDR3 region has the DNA TGTGCCAGCAGCTCCTGGGGGACAGGGTATGGCTACACCTTC.

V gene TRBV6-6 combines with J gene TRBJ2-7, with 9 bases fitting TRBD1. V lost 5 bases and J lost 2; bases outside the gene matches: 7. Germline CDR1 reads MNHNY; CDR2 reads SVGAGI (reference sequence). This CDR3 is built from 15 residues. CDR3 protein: CASSPYRQGAYEQYF. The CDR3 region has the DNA TGTGCCAGCAGTCCTTACAGACAGGGGGCCTACGAGCAGTACTTC.

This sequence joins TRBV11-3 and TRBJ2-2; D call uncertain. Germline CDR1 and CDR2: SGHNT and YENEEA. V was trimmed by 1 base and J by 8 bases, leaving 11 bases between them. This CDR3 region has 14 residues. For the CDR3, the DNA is TGTGCCAGCAGCTTAGGGTTCAGGTCTGGGGAGCTGTTTTTT. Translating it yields CASSLGFRSGELFF.

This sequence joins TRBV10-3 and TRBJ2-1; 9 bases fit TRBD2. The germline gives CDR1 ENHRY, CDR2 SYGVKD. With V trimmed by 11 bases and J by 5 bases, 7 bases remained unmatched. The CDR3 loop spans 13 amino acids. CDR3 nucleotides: TGTGCCGCCAGGACTAGCGTAAACAATGAGCAGTTCTTC. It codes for CAARTSVNNEQFF.

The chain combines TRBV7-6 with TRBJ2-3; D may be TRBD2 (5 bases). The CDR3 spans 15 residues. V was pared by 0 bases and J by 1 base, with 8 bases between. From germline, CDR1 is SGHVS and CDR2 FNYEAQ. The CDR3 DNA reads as TGTGCCAGCAGCTTAGCGGGAGCGGGCACAGATACGCAGTATTTT. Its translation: CASSLAGAGTDTQYF.

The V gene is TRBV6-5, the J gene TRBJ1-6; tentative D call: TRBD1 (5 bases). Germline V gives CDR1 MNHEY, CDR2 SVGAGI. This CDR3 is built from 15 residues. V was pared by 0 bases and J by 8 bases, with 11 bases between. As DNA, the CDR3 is TGTGCCAGCAGTTACTCTTGGGGAGGGGATTCACCCCTCCACTTT. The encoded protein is CASSYSWGGDSPLHF.

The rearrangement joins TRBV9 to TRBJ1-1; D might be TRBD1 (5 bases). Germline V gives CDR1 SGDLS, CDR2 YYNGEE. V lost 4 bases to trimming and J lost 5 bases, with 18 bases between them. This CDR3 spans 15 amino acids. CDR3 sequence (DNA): TGTGCCAGCAGCCCCGAGAACGAAAGGGGAACTGAAGCTTTCTTT. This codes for CASSPENERGTEAFF.

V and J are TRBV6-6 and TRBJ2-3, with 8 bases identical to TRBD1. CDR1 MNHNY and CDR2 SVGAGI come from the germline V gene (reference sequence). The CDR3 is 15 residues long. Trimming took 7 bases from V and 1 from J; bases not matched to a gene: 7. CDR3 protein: CASNQGASGTDTQYF. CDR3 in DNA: TGTGCCAGCAACCAGGGGGCGTCTGGCACAGATACGCAGTATTTT.

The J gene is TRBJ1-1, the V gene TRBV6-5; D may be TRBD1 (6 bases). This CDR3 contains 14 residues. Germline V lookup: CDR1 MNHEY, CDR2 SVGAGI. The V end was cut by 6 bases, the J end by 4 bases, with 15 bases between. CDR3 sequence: CASSRDRWVTEAFF. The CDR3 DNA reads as TGTGCCAGCAGCCGTGACAGGTGGGTCACTGAAGCTTTCTTT.

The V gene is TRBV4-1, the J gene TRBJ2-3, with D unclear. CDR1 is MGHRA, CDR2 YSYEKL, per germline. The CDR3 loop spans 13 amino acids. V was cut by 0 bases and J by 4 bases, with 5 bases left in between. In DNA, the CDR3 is TGCGCCAGCAGCCAAGATATCCCAGATACGCAGTATTTT. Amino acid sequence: CASSQDIPDTQYF.